These 8 T cell receptor beta chains came from one sample sequenced in a study of healthy donors' naive CD4 and CD8 T cells. TCR libraries were built from about 520 ng of total RNA by linear amplification. TCRdb recomputed calls from the reads with MiXCR, one row per CDR3 protein. The sample gives about 200,000 distinct CDR3 sequences, 65% to 80% of which show up once; 2.3% is in the top ten. Sample: naive CD4+ and CD8+ T cells sorted from blood, pooled from several donors. Source of these receptors: a pool of human donors in good health; the sample pools cells from several healthy donors.

This clonotype was seen more than once but under ten times. The chain combines TRBV10-3 with TRBJ2-7; TRBD1 agrees at 12 bases. The trim removed 10 bases at V and 2 bases at J, leaving 12 bases unmatched. The CDR3 spans 16 residues. Germline CDR1 ENHRY, CDR2 SYGVKD. CDR3 residues: CATREKGQGAPYEQYF. The CDR3 DNA follows: TGTGCCACCAGAGAGAAGGGACAGGGGGCTCCCTACGAGCAGTACTTC.

This sequence joins TRBV6-2 or TRBV6-3 and TRBJ2-7, with D tentatively TRBD1 (7 bases). The CDR3 has 19 residues. CDR1 is MNHEY, CDR2 SVGEGT, per germline. Deletions cut 0 bases from V and 2 bases from J, with 23 bases between. CDR3 loop: CASSYSFDRVVSGTYEQYF. The CDR3 coding sequence is TGTGCCAGCAGTTACTCGTTTGACAGGGTAGTTAGCGGCACCTACGAGCAGTACTTC.

This chain uses TRBV19 with TRBJ1-2, with D uncertain. The germline V and J ends were trimmed by 3 bases and 2 bases, with 19 bases remaining between them. Germline V gene sequence: CDR1 LNHDA, CDR2 SQIVND (reference sequence). The CDR3 runs 17 residues. The CDR3 sequence: CASSIRPETSRNYGYTF. The CDR3, as DNA: TGTGCCAGTAGTATTCGTCCGGAGACAAGTAGAAACTATGGCTACACCTTC.

This clonotype was detected once. The chain uses TRBV6-5 and TRBJ2-3; 12 positions agree with TRBD2. The germline V gene encodes CDR1 MNHEY and CDR2 SVGAGI. The V and J ends lost 4 bases and 2 bases, in that order; junction bases with no gene match: 7. The CDR3 is made up of 17 amino acids. The DNA of the CDR3 is TGTGCCAGCAGTTCTCGGACTAGCGGGGTCTTCACAGATACGCAGTATTTT. Translation gives CASSSRTSGVFTDTQYF.

This chain uses TRBV6-1 with TRBJ1-6, with D maybe TRBD1 (5 bases). Germline lookup yields CDR1 MNHNS and CDR2 SASEGT. Trimming took 4 bases from V and 7 from J, leaving 14 bases between them. CDR3 length equals 15 residues. This CDR3 is CASSGGTVGNSPLHF. Written as DNA, the CDR3 is TGTGCCAGCAGTGGCGGGACGGTGGGAAATTCACCCCTCCACTTT.

This sequence joins TRBV19 and TRBJ2-1; 7 nucleotides line up with TRBD1. In germline, CDR1 is LNHDA, CDR2 SQIVND (reference sequence). V lost 7 bases and J lost 7; bases outside the gene matches: 13. The CDR3 runs 15 residues. The DNA for the CDR3 is TGTGCCAGTACTTCTCGGCGGACAGGTCAGAATGAGCAGTTCTTC. Translation: CASTSRRTGQNEQFF.

The table lists this clonotype with a few counts. The V call is TRBV6-5, the J call TRBJ2-7, with TRBD1 as a possible D gene (5 bases). This CDR3 is 14 amino acids long. The V gene lost 4 bases and the J gene lost 1 base, with 11 bases spanning the gap. Germline CDR1 is MNHEY and CDR2 is SVGAGI. The CDR3 coding sequence is TGTGCCAGCAGTTTCGGACACGGTTCCTACGAGCAGTACTTC. It is translated as CASSFGHGSYEQYF.

The chain is built from TRBV27 and TRBJ2-5; 8 bases are shared with TRBD1. Trimming removed 8 bases from V and 3 bases from J; junction bases left unmatched: 8. Germline V gene lookup returns CDR1 MNHEY and CDR2 SMNVEV (reference sequence). The CDR3 runs to 14 residues. The CDR3 is CASADGQGEETQYF. DNA of the CDR3: TGTGCCAGCGCAGATGGACAGGGCGAAGAGACCCAGTACTTC.